A selection of T cell receptor beta chains follows, all from one sample in a study of Ad26.COV2.S vaccination and SARS-CoV-2 variants. TCRdb keeps only in-frame clones here, not all; method: immunoSEQ multiplex PCR. Among about 400,000 clones listed, 75% to 90% were seen once. The specimen comprised peripheral blood, sampled in a trial of Ad26.COV2.S vaccine versus placebo. The receptors shown here come from a person aged 18-60 years who received the Ad26.COV2.S COVID-19 vaccine or a placebo. Both conserved end residues are part of each CDR3. Each record gives: J gene, clone size, V gene, D gene, CDR3 protein, CDR3 DNA. The D gene is left open where the match is weak. Clone size is not always given. Where it is, it says once, few, many or a class for expanded clones.

TRBJ2-5 . TRBV5-6 TRBD2 CASSSARAGLQETQYF TGTGCCAGCAGCTCGGCCCGAGCGGGGCTACAAGAGACCCAGTACTTC
TRBJ2-5 . TRBV30 . CAWRRTVSSGTQYF TGTGCCTGGAGAAGAACCGTGAGTTCGGGGACCCAGTACTTC
TRBJ2-3 . TRBV28 TRBD2 CASSWEAGGDTQYF TGTGCCAGCAGTTGGGAAGCGGGGGGGGATACGCAGTATTTT
TRBJ1-5 . TRBV29-1 . CSVAKGLDQPQHF TGCAGCGTGGCGAAGGGATTAGATCAGCCCCAGCATTTT
TRBJ2-7 . TRBV19 . CASSRQPSYEQYF TGTGCCAGCTCAAGGCAGCCCTCCTACGAGCAGTACTTC
TRBJ1-5 once TRBV24-1 . CATSDRGDQPQHF TGTGCCACCAGTGATCGAGGAGATCAGCCCCAGCATTTT
TRBJ2-5 . TRBV7-9 . CASSFGSETQYF TGTGCCAGCAGCTTCGGTTCAGAGACCCAGTACTTC
TRBJ1-1 . TRBV30 . CAWSWDGVNTEAFF TGTGCCTGGAGTTGGGACGGAGTGAACACTGAAGCTTTCTTT
TRBJ2-1 . TRBV6-4 . CASSGEGGSYNEQFF TGTGCCAGCAGTGGCGAGGGGGGGTCCTACAATGAGCAGTTCTTC
TRBJ2-7 . TRBV24-1 . CATSGTRDRGYEQYF TGTGCCACCAGTGGAACCCGGGACCGGGGATACGAGCAGTACTTC
TRBJ2-2 . TRBV19 . CASSIRGGAGELFF TGTGCCAGTAGTATACGAGGAGGGGCCGGGGAGCTGTTTTTT
TRBJ2-7 . TRBV18 TRBD1 CASSQVLSGGEAYEQYF TGTGCCAGCTCGCAAGTACTTTCAGGGGGCGAAGCGTACGAGCAGTACTTC
TRBJ2-3 . TRBV2 TRBD2 CASSPGQGTSGSGGTDTQYF TGTGCCAGCAGTCCGGGACAGGGGACTAGCGGGAGTGGAGGCACAGATACGCAGTATTTT
TRBJ2-1 . TRBV7-2 TRBD2 CASSAGTSGNNEQFF TGTGCCAGCAGCGCCGGGACTAGCGGTAACAATGAGCAGTTCTTC
TRBJ2-3 . TRBV4-1 . CASSHGLEVDTQYF TGCGCCAGCAGCCACGGACTGGAGGTGGATACGCAGTATTTT
TRBJ1-1 . TRBV7-8 TRBD1 CASSLSRGETEAFF TGTGCCAGCAGCTTAAGCAGGGGGGAAACTGAAGCTTTCTTT
TRBJ2-7 . TRBV28 . CASSSPAQRALNEQYF TGTGCCAGCAGTTCCCCCGCACAGCGGGCTCTCAACGAGCAGTACTTC
TRBJ1-1 . TRBV11-2 . CASKPDRRNTEAFF TGTGCCAGCAAACCCGACAGGAGGAACACTGAAGCTTTCTTT
TRBJ2-5 . TRBV23-1 . CASSQSGRRGETQYF TGCGCCAGCAGTCAATCAGGAAGGCGGGGAGAGACCCAGTACTTC
TRBJ1-5 . TRBV5-4 TRBD1 CASSLGGGQGLSNQPQHF TGTGCCAGCAGCTTGGGGGGGGGACAGGGTTTGAGCAATCAGCCCCAGCATTTT
TRBJ1-2 once TRBV2 . CASSVGGEGHGYTF TGTGCCAGCAGTGTGGGGGGGGAAGGGCATGGCTACACCTTC
TRBJ1-1 . TRBV28 . CASIREGGVRTEAFF TGTGCCAGCATCAGAGAAGGGGGGGTCCGCACTGAAGCTTTCTTT
TRBJ1-2 . TRBV9 TRBD1 CASSPRTGSNYGYTF TGTGCCAGCAGCCCGCGGACAGGTTCTAACTATGGCTACACCTTC
TRBJ2-3 . TRBV21-1 . CASSKGQGGSTDTQYF TGTGCCAGCAGCAAAGGCCAGGGGGGAAGCACAGATACGCAGTATTTT
TRBJ2-7 . TRBV9 . CASSPQSSYSYEQYF TGTGCCAGCAGCCCACAATCCTCGTACTCCTACGAGCAGTACTTC
TRBJ1-5 . TRBV10-3 . CAISESGRSNQPQHF TGTGCCATCAGTGAGTCTGGTCGGAGCAATCAGCCCCAGCATTTT
TRBJ2-7 . TRBV28 . CASSFLGGGYEQYF TGTGCCAGCAGTTTCTTAGGGGGTGGGTACGAGCAGTACTTC
TRBJ1-6 once TRBV25-1 . CASRQGTSNSPLHF TGTGCCAGCAGGCAGGGTACCTCGAATTCACCCCTCCACTTT
TRBJ1-2 . TRBV7-6 . CASSSSQGINYGYTF TGTGCCAGCAGCTCCAGTCAGGGGATTAATTATGGCTACACCTTC
TRBJ2-5 . TRBV18 . CASSPQESGTQYF TGTGCCAGCTCACCACAGGAATCCGGGACCCAGTACTTC
TRBJ2-3 . TRBV5-6 . CASSLGSGSTDTQYF TGTGCCAGCAGCTTGGGAAGCGGTAGCACAGATACGCAGTATTTT
TRBJ2-3 once TRBV5-1 . CASSLEPGSTDTQYF TGCGCCAGCAGCTTGGAGCCAGGGAGCACAGATACGCAGTATTTT
TRBJ2-3 once TRBV2 TRBD1 CASSERTGADTQYF TGTGCCAGCAGTGAGCGGACAGGGGCAGATACGCAGTATTTT
TRBJ2-5 . TRBV5-5 TRBD1 CASSRLGQGRETQYF TGTGCCAGCAGCCGCCTGGGACAGGGGAGAGAGACCCAGTACTTC
TRBJ2-7 . TRBV7-9 . CASSLAGANEQYF TGTGCCAGCAGCTTGGCAGGGGCGAACGAGCAGTACTTC